The 31 T cell receptor beta chains reported below all come from one sample, sequenced in a study of OX40 agonist ivuxolimab in advanced cancers. This table comes from immunoSEQ multiplex PCR, and its TCRdb copy is limited to in-frame clones, with some not included. The table records about 78,000 clones, roughly 92% of them present only once. Source: CD4+ or CD8+ T cells sorted from blood, taken in a trial of the OX40 agonist ivuxolimab. Every receptor here comes from an adult with an advanced solid tumor such as melanoma, head and neck, liver or kidney cancer.

This clone appeared once. The chain has TRBV6-5 and TRBJ2-4, with D unresolved. Trimming left V 6 bases short and J 0 bases short, with 9 bases between. The germline gives CDR1 MNHEY, CDR2 SVGAGI. CDR3 length: 14 amino acids. Here the CDR3 DNA reads TGTGCCAGCAGCCCCATTCTAGCCAAAAACATTCAGTACTTC. Translated, it gives CASSPILAKNIQYF.

The genes are TRBV19 and TRBJ1-5; 7 bases are a match to TRBD1. The CDR3 length is 16 residues. Trimming cost V 9 bases and J 1 base; bases outside gene matches: 12. The germline V gene has CDR1 LNHDA and CDR2 SQIVND (reference sequence). As DNA, the CDR3 is TGTGCCAGCGTTCAGGGGGGGATTTTAAGCAATCAGCCCCAGCATTTT. Its protein is CASVQGGILSNQPQHF.

The chain couples TRBV7-2 to TRBJ1-5; D possibly corresponds to TRBD1 (5 bases). The CDR3 is made up of 14 amino acids. Germline V gene sequence: CDR1 SGHTA, CDR2 FQGNSA. Trimming shortened V by 5 bases and J by 5 bases, and 13 bases separated the two germline ends. This CDR3 reads CASSQGGSDQPQHF. The CDR3 DNA reads TGTGCCAGCAGCCAGGGAGGGTCCGATCAGCCCCAGCATTTT.

This clone appeared a single time. The chain recombines TRBV5-5 with TRBJ1-2; TRBD1 might be the D (5 bases). CDR1 and CDR2 from the germline V gene are SGHKS and YYEKEE (reference sequence). The CDR3 consists of 16 residues. V was pared by 4 bases and J by 1 base, with 17 bases between. DNA for the CDR3: TGTGCCAGCAGCACTGGACCCGGGGGGTTTAACTATGGCTACACCTTC. Translating gives CASSTGPGGFNYGYTF.

The chain employs TRBV19 and TRBJ2-3; 8 positions agree with TRBD2. Germline V gene lookup returns CDR1 LNHDA and CDR2 SQIVND (reference sequence). The V and J ends lost 8 bases and 5 bases, in that order; junction bases with no gene match: 9. The CDR3 runs to 14 residues. CDR3 nucleotides: TGTGCCAGTTCAGAAGCGGGAGACCGAGATACGCAGTATTTT. This translates into CASSEAGDRDTQYF.

The J gene is TRBJ2-7, the V gene TRBV2; D unresolved. CDR1 is SNHLY, CDR2 FYNNEI, per germline. The CDR3 spans 14 residues. V was trimmed by 3 bases and J by 6 bases, leaving 15 bases between them. Written as DNA, the CDR3 is TGTGCCAGCAGTGAGTTCCGGGCTGGTAGCGAGCAGTACTTC. Protein: CASSEFRAGSEQYF. Together with reference TRBV2 and TRBJ2-7, the CDR3 gives the full variable domain: EPEVTQTPSHQVTQMGQEVILRCVPISNHLYFYWYRQILGQKVEFLVSFYNNEISEKSEIFDDQFSVERPDGSNFTLKIRSTKLEDSAMYFCASSEFRAGSEQYFGPGTRLTVT.

This clone was recorded only once. The chain couples TRBV5-1 to TRBJ1-1, with 11 bases aligning to TRBD1. V lost 4 bases and J lost 4; bases outside the gene matches: 6. Germline V CDR1 and CDR2: SGHRS, YFSETQ. CDR3 length: 15 amino acids. The CDR3 loop reads CASSTGTGGFTEAFF. In DNA form, the CDR3 reads TGCGCCAGCAGCACAGGGACAGGGGGGTTCACTGAAGCTTTCTTT.

This rearrangement joins TRBV29-1 to TRBJ1-1; D remains unclear. V was cut by 4 bases and J by 2 bases, with 11 bases left in between. The CDR3 is 13 amino acids. Germline CDR1 is SQVTM and CDR2 is ANQGSEA. CDR3 in amino acids: CSVARRFNTEAFF. The CDR3 coding sequence is TGCAGCGTTGCGCGCAGATTCAACACTGAAGCTTTCTTT. The whole variable domain, remainder taken from reference TRBV29-1 and TRBJ1-1, is SAVISQKPSRDICQRGTSLTIQCQVDSQVTMMFWYRQQPGQSLTLIATANQGSEATYESGFVIDKFPISRPNLTFSTLTVSNMSPEDSSIYLCSVARRFNTEAFFGQGTRLTVV.

This clone was recorded only once. V is TRBV11-2 and J is TRBJ1-6; maybe TRBD1 (5 bases). Germline V lookup: CDR1 SGHAT, CDR2 FQNNGV. CDR3 length: 15 amino acids. V lost 3 bases and J 7 bases, leaving 13 bases between the germline ends. CDR3 sequence: CASSLGDRVNSPLHF. The CDR3 nucleotides are TGTGCCAGCAGCTTGGGGGACCGCGTGAATTCACCCCTCCACTTT.

The chain combines TRBV27 with TRBJ2-1; 8 bases align to TRBD2. Per germline, CDR1 MNHEY and CDR2 SMNVEV (reference sequence). V lost 0 bases to trimming and J lost 4 bases; unmatched junction nucleotides: 11. The CDR3 extends over 18 amino acids. The CDR3 DNA reads TGTGCCAGCAGTTTATCTCCAACTCCGGGACTAGATTACAATGAGCAGTTCTTC. As protein: CASSLSPTPGLDYNEQFF.

The chain is built from TRBV5-1 and TRBJ2-7; D call uncertain. Germline V gives CDR1 SGHRS, CDR2 YFSETQ. The CDR3 runs to 12 residues. Trimming removed 0 bases from V and 2 bases from J, with 3 bases in between. The CDR3 nucleotides are TGCGCCAGCAGCTTGGACACCTACGAGCAGTACTTC. Translating gives CASSLDTYEQYF.

The CDR3 spells CASSLGSGRQDTQYF. CDR3 DNA: TGTGCCAGCAGCTTGGGCTCGGGACGTCAAGATACGCAGTATTTT. The chain recombines TRBV11-1 with TRBJ2-3, with D perhaps assigned TRBD1 or TRBD2 (5 bases each). Germline loops: CDR1 SGHAT, CDR2 FQDESV (reference sequence). The CDR3 is made up of 15 amino acids. With 3 bases removed from V and 5 bases from J, the gap between germline ends came to 15 bases.

This rearrangement joins TRBV18 to TRBJ2-3; no clear D gene. V was pared by 4 bases and J by 6 bases, with 8 bases between. The CDR3 sequence is 12 residues long. Germline CDR1 is KGHSH and CDR2 is LQKENI. The CDR3 nucleotides read TGTGCCAGCTCACACACTACGGATACGCAGTATTTT. It yields the protein CASSHTTDTQYF.

The rearrangement links TRBV2 to TRBJ2-3; D not resolved. In germline, CDR1 is SNHLY, CDR2 FYNNEI. The V end lost 6 bases, the J end lost 7 bases, and 11 bases lay between the germline ends. This CDR3 has 12 residues. The CDR3 coding sequence is TGTGCCAGCAGCATGACATGGAATACGCAGTATTTT. It encodes CASSMTWNTQYF.

The CDR3 protein is CALQVDRGHYGYTF. CDR3 coding DNA: TGTGCCTTACAAGTAGACAGGGGCCACTATGGCTACACCTTC. The chain employs TRBV30 and TRBJ1-2; 8 bases align to TRBD1. The CDR3 sequence is 14 residues long. Germline CDR1 reads GTSNPN; CDR2 reads SVGIG (reference sequence). The V gene end was trimmed by 7 bases and the J gene end by 3 bases; junction bases not matched to a gene: 10.

V and J are TRBV7-9 and TRBJ2-7; D is perhaps TRBD2 (6 bases). Trimming left V 0 bases short and J 0 bases short, with 12 bases between. This CDR3 spans 16 amino acids. From germline, CDR1 is SEHNR and CDR2 FQNEAQ (reference sequence). The CDR3 DNA sequence: TGTGCCAGCAGCTTAGCGGGGTCGGGACTCTCCTACGAGCAGTACTTC. It encodes CASSLAGSGLSYEQYF.

This chain uses TRBV6-6 with TRBJ1-2, with TRBD1 matching over 10 bases. The ends lost 8 bases at V and 9 bases at J; junction bases unmatched: 15. The CDR3 loop spans 15 amino acids. Per germline, CDR1 MNHNY and CDR2 SVGAGI (reference sequence). The CDR3 nucleotides are TGTGCCAGCCCAGCCCCGGGACAGGGGACTTCGAGCTACACCTTC. Protein product: CASPAPGQGTSSYTF.

This chain uses TRBV2 with TRBJ2-7; TRBD1 matches 9 bases. This CDR3 is 14 amino acids long. The trim removed 8 bases at V and 1 base at J, leaving 6 bases unmatched. Germline V CDR1 and CDR2: SNHLY, FYNNEI. The CDR3 sequence: CASLQGALSYEQYF. The CDR3 nucleotides are TGTGCCAGCTTACAGGGGGCCCTTTCCTACGAGCAGTACTTC.

The genes are TRBV27 and TRBJ2-3; 9 positions match TRBD2. The germline V gene encodes CDR1 MNHEY and CDR2 SMNVEV (reference sequence). There are 18 residues in the CDR3. V lost 5 bases, J lost 0 bases, and 12 bases stayed unmatched. CDR3 nucleotides: TGTGCCAGCAGTCTGTTACTAGCGGGCCGACCTAGCACAGATACGCAGTATTTT. This sequence encodes CASSLLLAGRPSTDTQYF.

The chain couples TRBV5-1 to TRBJ1-1, with 8 bases aligning to TRBD1. V was pared by 2 bases and J by 6 bases, with 3 bases of the junction left unmatched. CDR3 length: 13 amino acids. Germline CDR1 SGHRS, CDR2 YFSETQ. In DNA, the CDR3 is TGCGCCAGCAGCTTAACAGGGGGGGCTGAAGCTTTCTTT. It encodes CASSLTGGAEAFF.

The V and J genes are TRBV14 and TRBJ2-3, with a weak D call TRBD1 (6 bases). Germline V CDR1 and CDR2: SGHDN, FVKESK. The CDR3 loop spans 17 amino acids. Between the trimmed V and J ends, which lost 2 bases and 5 bases, there was a span of 20 bases. The CDR3 DNA sequence: TGTGCCAGCAGCCAACGGGCCTTAGTGGGGGCCCGAGATACGCAGTATTTT. Residues: CASSQRALVGARDTQYF.

The J gene is TRBJ1-2, the V gene TRBV28, with 7 bases fitting TRBD1. Per the germline V gene, CDR1 is MDHEN and CDR2 is SYDVKM. Trimming at V came to 9 bases and at J to 6 bases, leaving 13 bases not matched to a gene. This CDR3 has 14 residues. The CDR3 loop reads CASNGQAGVHGYTF. For the CDR3, the DNA is TGTGCCAGTAACGGACAGGCTGGGGTCCATGGCTACACCTTC.

The chain uses TRBV11-2 and TRBJ1-6; maybe TRBD1 (5 bases). V was shortened by 1 base and J by 7 bases, with 14 bases between the two germline ends. CDR3 length: 16 amino acids. Germline-derived CDR1 and CDR2 are SGHAT and FQNNGV. CDR3 sequence reads: CASSLADSRANSPLHF. The CDR3 DNA follows: TGTGCCAGCAGCTTAGCTGATTCCAGGGCCAATTCACCCCTCCACTTT. Based on the CDR3 plus reference TRBV11-2 and TRBJ1-6, the full variable domain is EAGVAQSPRYKIIEKRQSVAFWCNPISGHATLYWYQQILGQGPKLLIQFQNNGVVDDSQLPKDRFSAERLKGVDSTLKIQPAKLEDSAVYLCASSLADSRANSPLHFGNGTRLTVT.

The chain is built from TRBV6-1 and TRBJ2-1, with 9 bases aligning to TRBD1. This CDR3 spans 15 amino acids. Unmatched junction bases numbered 12, after V lost 7 bases and J lost 8 bases. CDR1 is MNHNS, CDR2 SASEGT, per germline. The CDR3: CASKQWGQGFDEQFF. Written as DNA, the CDR3 is TGTGCCAGCAAACAATGGGGACAGGGTTTCGATGAGCAGTTCTTC.

The genes are TRBV19 and TRBJ1-4; the D is unclear. V lost 10 bases and J lost 8, with 20 bases in between. The CDR3 has 14 residues. Germline CDR1 and CDR2: LNHDA and SQIVND (reference sequence). CDR3 coding DNA: TGTGCCACCCTCGGACGCCCAGACGGGGAAAAACTGTTTTTT. Its protein is CATLGRPDGEKLFF.

This rearrangement joins TRBV5-1 to TRBJ1-2, with D uncertain. V was cut by 4 bases and J by 3 bases, with 16 bases left in between. The CDR3 loop spans 15 amino acids. Germline V gene sequence: CDR1 SGHRS, CDR2 YFSETQ. As DNA, the CDR3 is TGCGCCAGCAGCACGGGTACAGTGAGGGACTATGGCTACACCTTC. It translates to CASSTGTVRDYGYTF.

The chain links TRBV25-1 to TRBJ1-4; 7 nucleotides align to TRBD1. V lost 7 bases, J lost 1 base, and 3 bases stayed unmatched. Germline-derived CDR1 and CDR2 are MGHDK and SYGVNS. The length of the CDR3 is 14 residues. This chain's CDR3 is CASTNRGTNEKLFF. In nucleotides, the CDR3 is TGTGCCAGCACTAACAGGGGAACTAATGAAAAACTGTTTTTT. Based on the CDR3 plus reference TRBV25-1 and TRBJ1-4, the full variable domain is EADIYQTPRYLVIGTGKKITLECSQTMGHDKMYWYQQDPGMELHLIHYSYGVNSTEKGDLSSESTVSRIRTEHFPLTLESARPSHTSQYLCASTNRGTNEKLFFGSGTQLSVL.

On this clone: Other nucleotide sequences in the sample specify the same CDR3. The chain links TRBV7-9 to TRBJ2-1; D is uncertain. Germline CDR1 reads SEHNR; CDR2 reads FQNEAQ (reference sequence). The V and J ends lost 0 bases and 0 bases respectively, with 9 bases between them. There are 16 residues in the CDR3. The CDR3 nucleotides read TGTGCCAGCAGCTTAGCGCTGGCAGGCTCCTACAATGAGCAGTTCTTC. Residues: CASSLALAGSYNEQFF. The whole variable domain, remainder taken from reference TRBV7-9 and TRBJ2-1, is DTGVSQNPRHKITKRGQNVTFRCDPISEHNRLYWYRQTLGQGPEFLTYFQNEAQLEKSRLLSDRFSAERPKGSFSTLEIQRTEQGDSAMYLCASSLALAGSYNEQFFGPGTRLTVL.

The chain has TRBV2 and TRBJ1-1; TRBD1 is a possible D gene (6 bases). This CDR3 has 10 residues. Germline V gene lookup returns CDR1 SNHLY and CDR2 FYNNEI. The CDR3 region is CARERGTTFF. DNA for the CDR3: TGTGCTCGTGAGAGGGGGACGACTTTCTTT.

This clone was observed a single time. This sequence joins TRBV7-9 and TRBJ2-1, with 12 bases matching TRBD2. This CDR3 has 15 amino acids. The trim removed 6 bases at V and 8 bases at J, leaving 8 bases unmatched. In germline, CDR1 is SEHNR, CDR2 FQNEAQ (reference sequence). CDR3 amino acids: CASRLYGTSGYEQFF. The CDR3 DNA is TGTGCCAGCAGGCTCTATGGGACTAGCGGGTATGAGCAGTTCTTC.

The chain has TRBV6-6 and TRBJ1-4; D is unresolved. The ends were cut back, 0 bases at V and 8 bases at J, with 7 bases in the middle. CDR1 and CDR2 (germline): MNHNY, SVGAGI (reference sequence). This CDR3 is 13 amino acids long. CDR3 nucleotides: TGTGCCAGCAGTTACTCCGGTTACGAAAAACTGTTTTTT. Its protein product is CASSYSGYEKLFF.